What follows are 27 T cell receptor beta chains derived from one specimen sequenced in a study of Tregs in tolerant kidney transplant recipients. Sequencing was performed with immunoSEQ multiplex PCR; in TCRdb, only in-frame clones are kept and a portion is missing. Of hundreds of thousands of clones listed, 65% to 85% were seen once; the top ten hold 0.55% to 0.65%. The sequencing input was CD4+ T cells from blood. The receptors stem from a human donor in good health.

The rearrangement uses TRBV11-2 and TRBJ2-1; the D is unclear. The CDR3 consists of 15 residues. The germline V gene has CDR1 SGHAT and CDR2 FQNNGV. V dropped 1 base and J dropped 0 bases, with 7 bases sitting between them. As DNA, the CDR3 is TGTGCCAGCAGCTTAGTCGCTTACTCCTACAATGAGCAGTTCTTC. This translates into CASSLVAYSYNEQFF.

V is TRBV30 and J is TRBJ2-5, with D hard to call. The CDR3 covers 14 residues. CDR1 is GTSNPN, CDR2 SVGIG, per germline (reference sequence). The V end was cut by 4 bases, the J end by 0 bases, with 12 bases between. DNA of the CDR3: TGTGCCTGGAAAAAAACGGTTCACCAAGAGACCCAGTACTTC. Translation: CAWKKTVHQETQYF.

Only a few counts were recorded for this clone. The CDR3 sequence is CASSLGRGSYEQYF. CDR3 nucleotide sequence: TGTGCCAGCAGCTTAGGACGGGGGAGCTACGAGCAGTACTTC. V is TRBV7-6 and J is TRBJ2-7, with D perhaps TRBD2 (6 bases). Per germline, CDR1 SGHVS and CDR2 FNYEAQ. CDR3 length: 14 amino acids. Trimming left V 1 base short and J 3 bases short, with 10 bases between.

The rearrangement links TRBV7-3 to TRBJ2-3, with D uncertain. V lost 2 bases, J lost 0 bases, and 9 bases lay in between. The CDR3 is made up of 15 amino acids. Germline V gene lookup returns CDR1 SGHTA and CDR2 FQGTGA. Written as DNA, the CDR3 is TGTGCCAGCAGCTTAGTCCCCACTAGCACAGATACGCAGTATTTT. It encodes CASSLVPTSTDTQYF.

CDR3 protein: CASSGNMGTEAFF. In nucleotides, the CDR3 is TGTGCCAGCAGCGGCAACATGGGCACTGAAGCTTTCTTT. This chain joins TRBV7-6 and TRBJ1-1; D call uncertain. Trimming cost V 5 bases and J 4 bases, with 11 bases left between them. CDR3 size: 13 residues. Germline V lookup: CDR1 SGHVS, CDR2 FNYEAQ.

The V call is TRBV21-1, the J call TRBJ2-5; TRBD1, the table's D call, lacks a check against the DNA. TRBV21-1 is given as a pseudogene. The CDR3 has 16 residues. For the CDR3, the DNA is TGTGCCAGCAGCAAAAAAGACAGGGGGCGTGGGGAGACCCAGTACTTC. This codes for CASSKKDRGRGETQYF.

The V and J genes are TRBV7-3 and TRBJ2-1; TRBD1 or TRBD2 may be the D gene (6 bases each). The CDR3 is 15 amino acids. Germline CDR1 is SGHTA and CDR2 is FQGTGA. V shed 2 bases and J shed 1 base, with 9 bases lying between them. Here the CDR3 DNA reads TGTGCCAGCAGCTTATCGGGGGCTTCCTACAATGAGCAGTTCTTC. Amino acids: CASSLSGASYNEQFF.

The chain has TRBV19 and TRBJ2-3; a weak D match, TRBD2 (6 bases). The CDR3 sequence is 17 residues long. Germline CDR1 is LNHDA and CDR2 is SQIVND (reference sequence). V was cut by 2 bases and J by 0 bases, with 15 bases left in between. CDR3 nucleotides: TGTGCCAGTAGTATACCCCGGAAGGGACTTAGCACAGATACGCAGTATTTT. Translated, it gives CASSIPRKGLSTDTQYF.

This clone was recorded a few times. V gene TRBV6-5 combines with J gene TRBJ2-5; unclear D gene. CDR1 is MNHEY, CDR2 SVGAGI, per germline. V was cut by 8 bases and J by 8 bases, with 9 bases left in between. This CDR3 comprises 10 residues. In nucleotides, the CDR3 is TGTGCCAGCCCTAAGAGAACCCAGTACTTC. Residues: CASPKRTQYF.

The genes are TRBV15 and TRBJ2-7, with 8 bases that match TRBD1. The junction had 11 bases not matched to a gene; V was cut back by 5 bases and J by 5 bases. The germline V gene has CDR1 LNHNV and CDR2 YYDKDF (reference sequence). The CDR3 consists of 15 residues. CDR3 DNA sequence: TGTGCCACCAGCGATCAGGGGGCGTATATGGACGAGCAGTACTTC. Protein sequence: CATSDQGAYMDEQYF. The full variable domain, completed using reference TRBV15 and TRBJ2-7, is DAMVIQNPRYQVTQFGKPVTLSCSQTLNHNVMYWYQQKSSQAPKLLFHYYDKDFNNEADTPDNFQSRRPNTSFCFLDIRSPGLGDTAMYLCATSDQGAYMDEQYFGPGTRLTVT.

This clone was counted between two and nine times. V and J are TRBV6-6 and TRBJ2-7, with D possibly TRBD2 on 6 matching bases. Germline V CDR1 and CDR2: MNHNY, SVGAGI (reference sequence). The V end was cut by 7 bases, the J end by 3 bases, with 19 bases between. The CDR3 covers 15 residues. This chain's CDR3 is CASTKLGRRGYEQYF. The CDR3 DNA follows: TGTGCCAGCACCAAGTTGGGACGGCGGGGCTACGAGCAGTACTTC.

J is TRBJ2-5 and V is TRBV9; the D is unclear. V was clipped by 0 bases and J by 5 bases, with 8 bases between them. Germline V gene data show CDR1 as SGDLS and CDR2 as YYNGEE. The CDR3 contains 13 residues. The CDR3 is CASSVVGSETQYF. Written as DNA, the CDR3 is TGTGCCAGCAGCGTAGTGGGTTCCGAGACCCAGTACTTC.

J is TRBJ1-5 and V is TRBV29-1, with D unresolved. The CDR3 is 13 amino acids. Germline-derived CDR1 and CDR2 are SQVTM and ANQGSEA. Trimming removed 4 bases from V and 3 bases from J, with 10 bases in between. The CDR3 DNA reads as TGCAGCGTTGCCGATGGTAACAATCAGCCCCAGCATTTT. Translated: CSVADGNNQPQHF.

The gene calls are TRBV4-1 and TRBJ2-7, with unresolved D. CDR1 is MGHRA and CDR2 is YSYEKL in the germline V gene. V lost 0 bases to trimming and J lost 1 base, with 7 bases between them. The CDR3 is 14 amino acids. The CDR3: CASSQDPGSYEQYF. The CDR3 DNA sequence: TGCGCCAGCAGCCAAGATCCCGGTTCCTACGAGCAGTACTTC.

The table lists this clone with a few counts. The CDR3: CASSLAGGGNSPLHF. The DNA of the CDR3 is TGCGCCAGCAGCTTGGCAGGTGGAGGTAATTCACCCCTCCACTTT. V gene TRBV5-1 combines with J gene TRBJ1-6; no clear D gene. The CDR3 runs 15 residues. Looked up from germline, CDR1 is SGHRS and CDR2 is YFSETQ. Trimming stripped 0 bases from V and 6 bases from J, with 10 bases between.

This clone was recorded a few times. The CDR3 DNA follows: TGTGCCAGCAGCTTAGTGGGCGGGGTGGGAAATGAGCAGTTCTTC. It specifies CASSLVGGVGNEQFF. The V and J genes are TRBV7-6 and TRBJ2-1; a weak D match, TRBD2 (6 bases). Trimming took off 1 base at V and 7 bases at J, with 14 bases between the two ends. Germline lookup yields CDR1 SGHVS and CDR2 FNYEAQ. The CDR3 sequence is 15 residues long.

The chain combines TRBV5-1 with TRBJ2-5; 7 nucleotides align to TRBD2. J lost 3 bases, V lost 0 bases, and 5 bases had no gene match. Per the germline V gene, CDR1 is SGHRS and CDR2 is YFSETQ. The CDR3 is 15 amino acids. The CDR3 loop reads CASSLDPGTKETQYF. In nucleotides, the CDR3 is TGCGCCAGCAGCTTGGACCCCGGGACTAAAGAGACCCAGTACTTC.

J is TRBJ1-2 and V is TRBV15; D uncertain. Germline V gene sequence: CDR1 LNHNV, CDR2 YYDKDF (reference sequence). This CDR3 comprises 12 residues. V lost 5 bases to trimming and J lost 4 bases, with 8 bases between them. The CDR3 loop reads CATSLTSYGYTF. CDR3 sequence (DNA): TGTGCCACCAGCTTGACGAGCTATGGCTACACCTTC.

This clone was seen more than once but under ten times. V gene TRBV9 combines with J gene TRBJ1-1; D gene ambiguous. The CDR3 is made up of 16 amino acids. Germline V gene lookup returns CDR1 SGDLS and CDR2 YYNGEE. Trimming cost V 0 bases and J 0 bases, with 12 bases left between them. CDR3 sequence reads: CASSVAPGNVNTEAFF. CDR3 in DNA: TGTGCCAGCAGCGTAGCCCCCGGCAATGTGAACACTGAAGCTTTCTTT.

This sequence joins TRBV30 and TRBJ1-1, with D possibly TRBD1 on 6 matching bases. Germline CDR1 and CDR2: GTSNPN and SVGIG (reference sequence). V lost 4 bases, J lost 0 bases, and 9 bases lay in between. The length of the CDR3 is 13 residues. CDR3 sequence reads: CAWTGAVNTEAFF. For the CDR3, the DNA is TGTGCCTGGACAGGGGCAGTGAACACTGAAGCTTTCTTT.

This rearrangement joins TRBV5-1 to TRBJ2-1, with 10 bases aligning to TRBD1. The length of the CDR3 is 15 residues. Losses at the gene ends were 2 bases for V and 4 bases for J; bases not matched to a gene: 3. Germline CDR1 is SGHRS and CDR2 is YFSETQ. CDR3 coding DNA: TGCGCCAGCAGCTTTTTGGACAGGGGGTACAATGAGCAGTTCTTC. Its protein product is CASSFLDRGYNEQFF.

The V call is TRBV5-5, the J call TRBJ2-7, with D maybe TRBD2 (7 bases). This CDR3 spans 15 amino acids. Germline values: CDR1 SGHKS, CDR2 YYEKEE (reference sequence). Trimming left V 4 bases short and J 7 bases short, with 21 bases between. Written as DNA, the CDR3 is TGTGCCAGCAGCCGGGACATTTTCGGGGGGTTGGAGCAGTACTTC. Encoded protein: CASSRDIFGGLEQYF. Variable domain in full (rest from reference TRBV5-5 and TRBJ2-7): DAGVTQSPTHLIKTRGQQVTLRCSPISGHKSVSWYQQVLGQGPQFIFQYYEKEERGRGNFPDRFSARQFPNYSSELNVNALLLGDSALYLCASSRDIFGGLEQYFGPGTRLTVT.

The rearrangement links TRBV12-5 to TRBJ1-6; 8 bases align to TRBD1. In germline, CDR1 is LGHNT, CDR2 FRNRAP. The junction had 6 bases not matched to a gene; V was cut back by 7 bases and J by 7 bases. The CDR3 consists of 14 residues. This chain's CDR3 is CASARTGWNSPLHF. CDR3 coding DNA: TGTGCTAGTGCCCGGACAGGGTGGAATTCACCCCTCCACTTT.

DNA of the CDR3: TGTGCCAGCAGACTCCAGGGTCCCAATACTGAAGCTTTCTTT. It yields the protein CASRLQGPNTEAFF. V gene TRBV6-5 combines with J gene TRBJ1-1; D possibly corresponds to TRBD1 (5 bases). Trimming removed 6 bases at V and 5 bases at J, with 16 bases between. Germline loops: CDR1 MNHEY, CDR2 SVGAGI. The CDR3 has 14 residues.

This chain connects TRBV6-1 to TRBJ1-3; no firm D call. In germline, CDR1 is MNHNS, CDR2 SASEGT. Trimming took 5 bases from V and 0 from J, leaving 8 bases between them. The CDR3 consists of 14 residues. The CDR3 coding sequence is TGTGCCAGCAGTACATCAAACTCTGGAAACACCATATATTTT. Amino acid sequence: CASSTSNSGNTIYF.

CDR3: CASSLVETQYF. CDR3 bases: TGCGCCAGCAGCTTAGTAGAGACCCAGTACTTC. The chain combines TRBV5-1 with TRBJ2-5; D is unclear. V lost 2 bases to trimming and J lost 4 bases, with 3 bases between them. Germline-derived CDR1 and CDR2 are SGHRS and YFSETQ. The CDR3 spans 11 residues.

The CDR3 sequence: CASNLDRQETQYF. The DNA for the CDR3 is TGTGCCAGCAACCTAGACAGGCAAGAGACCCAGTACTTC. The chain has TRBV6-6 and TRBJ2-5; tentative D call: TRBD1 (6 bases). The V gene's germline CDR1 is MNHNY and CDR2 SVGAGI (reference sequence). The CDR3 runs 13 residues. Trimming took off 7 bases at V and 2 bases at J, with 11 bases between the two ends.